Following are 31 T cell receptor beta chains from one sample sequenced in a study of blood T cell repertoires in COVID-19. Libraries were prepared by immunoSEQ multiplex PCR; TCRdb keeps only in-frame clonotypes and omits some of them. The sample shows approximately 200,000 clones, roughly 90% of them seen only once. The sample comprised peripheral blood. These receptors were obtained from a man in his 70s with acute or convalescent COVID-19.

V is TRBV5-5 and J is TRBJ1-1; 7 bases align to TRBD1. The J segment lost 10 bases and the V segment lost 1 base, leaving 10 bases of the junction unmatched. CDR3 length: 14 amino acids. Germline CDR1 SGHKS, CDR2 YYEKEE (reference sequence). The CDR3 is CASSLHGGGSAAFF. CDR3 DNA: TGTGCCAGCAGCTTGCATGGAGGGGGCAGCGCAGCTTTCTTT.

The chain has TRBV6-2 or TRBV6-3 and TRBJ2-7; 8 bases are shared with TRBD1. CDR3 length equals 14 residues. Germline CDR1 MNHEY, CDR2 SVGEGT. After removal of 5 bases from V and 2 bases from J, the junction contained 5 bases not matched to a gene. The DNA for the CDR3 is TGTGCCAGCAGTGATCGGACAGGGACCTACGAGCAGTACTTC. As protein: CASSDRTGTYEQYF.

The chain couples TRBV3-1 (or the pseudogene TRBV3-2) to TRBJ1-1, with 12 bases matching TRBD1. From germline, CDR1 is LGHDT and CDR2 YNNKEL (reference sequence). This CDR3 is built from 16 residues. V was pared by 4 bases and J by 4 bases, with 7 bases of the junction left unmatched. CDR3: CASSPRDRGRGTEAFF. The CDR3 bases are TGTGCCAGCAGCCCCCGGGACAGGGGGCGCGGCACTGAAGCTTTCTTT.

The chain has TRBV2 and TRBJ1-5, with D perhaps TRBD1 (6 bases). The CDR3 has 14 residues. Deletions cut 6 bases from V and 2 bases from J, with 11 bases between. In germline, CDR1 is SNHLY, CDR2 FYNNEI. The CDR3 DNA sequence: TGTGCCAGCAGCCGGGCAGGGGGCAATCAGCCCCAGCATTTT. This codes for CASSRAGGNQPQHF.

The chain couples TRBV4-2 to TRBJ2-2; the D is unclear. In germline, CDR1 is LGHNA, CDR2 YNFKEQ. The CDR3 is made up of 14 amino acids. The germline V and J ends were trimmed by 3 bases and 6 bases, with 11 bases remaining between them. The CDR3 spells CASSHDRQAGELFF. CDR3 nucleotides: TGTGCCAGCAGCCATGATAGACAAGCCGGGGAGCTGTTTTTT.

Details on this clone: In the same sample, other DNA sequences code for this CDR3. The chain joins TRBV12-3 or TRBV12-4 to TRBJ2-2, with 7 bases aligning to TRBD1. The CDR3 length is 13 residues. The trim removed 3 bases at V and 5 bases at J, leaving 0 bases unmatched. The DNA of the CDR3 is TGTGCCAGCAGTTTGGGACAGACCGGGGAGCTGTTTTTT. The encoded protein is CASSLGQTGELFF.

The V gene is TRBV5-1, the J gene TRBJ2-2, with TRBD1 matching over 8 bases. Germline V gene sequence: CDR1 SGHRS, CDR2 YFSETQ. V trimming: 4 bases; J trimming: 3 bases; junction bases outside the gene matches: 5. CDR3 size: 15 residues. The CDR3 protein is CASSPGQGYTGELFF. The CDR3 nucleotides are TGCGCCAGCAGCCCCGGACAGGGCTACACCGGGGAGCTGTTTTTT.

The CDR3 coding sequence is TGTGCCAGCAGTTCCCAGAGGATTGGGGAGCTGTTTTTT. This gives the protein CASSSQRIGELFF. The chain recombines TRBV2 with TRBJ2-2, with D unresolved. V dropped 5 bases and J dropped 8 bases, with 12 bases sitting between them. The CDR3 has 13 residues. In germline, CDR1 is SNHLY, CDR2 FYNNEI. Full variable domain (missing parts from reference TRBV2 and TRBJ2-2): EPEVTQTPSHQVTQMGQEVILRCVPISNHLYFYWYRQILGQKVEFLVSFYNNEISEKSEIFDDQFSVERPDGSNFTLKIRSTKLEDSAMYFCASSSQRIGELFFGEGSRLTVL.

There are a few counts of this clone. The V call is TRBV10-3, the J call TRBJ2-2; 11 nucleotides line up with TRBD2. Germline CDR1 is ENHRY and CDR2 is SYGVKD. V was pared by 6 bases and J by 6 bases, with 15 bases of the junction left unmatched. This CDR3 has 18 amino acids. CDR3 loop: CAIRTGTSGLDSPGELFF. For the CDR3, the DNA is TGTGCCATCAGGACCGGGACTAGCGGCTTAGATTCCCCCGGGGAGCTGTTTTTT.

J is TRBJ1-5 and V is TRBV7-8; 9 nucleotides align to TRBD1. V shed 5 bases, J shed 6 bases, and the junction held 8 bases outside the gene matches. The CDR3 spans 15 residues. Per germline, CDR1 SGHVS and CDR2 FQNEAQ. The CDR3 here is CASSPGTGGSQPQHF. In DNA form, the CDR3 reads TGTGCCAGCAGCCCCGGAACAGGGGGCTCTCAGCCCCAGCATTTT.

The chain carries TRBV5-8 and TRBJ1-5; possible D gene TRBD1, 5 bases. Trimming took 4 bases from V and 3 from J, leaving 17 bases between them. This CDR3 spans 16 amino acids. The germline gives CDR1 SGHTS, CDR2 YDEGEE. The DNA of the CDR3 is TGTGCCAGCAGCCGCCCGGGCGGCAGGGTCAATCAGCCCCAGCATTTT. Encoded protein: CASSRPGGRVNQPQHF.

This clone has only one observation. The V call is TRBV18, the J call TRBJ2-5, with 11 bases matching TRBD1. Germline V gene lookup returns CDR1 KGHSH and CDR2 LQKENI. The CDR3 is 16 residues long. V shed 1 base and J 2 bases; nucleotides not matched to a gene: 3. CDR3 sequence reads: CASSPRRDRGQETQYF. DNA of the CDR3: TGTGCCAGCTCACCACGCCGGGACAGGGGGCAAGAGACCCAGTACTTC. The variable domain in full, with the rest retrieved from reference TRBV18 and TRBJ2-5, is NAGVMQNPRHLVRRRGQEARLRCSPMKGHSHVYWYRQLPEEGLKFMVYLQKENIIDESGMPKERFSAEFPKEGPSILRIQQVVRGDSAAYFCASSPRRDRGQETQYFGPGTRLLVL.

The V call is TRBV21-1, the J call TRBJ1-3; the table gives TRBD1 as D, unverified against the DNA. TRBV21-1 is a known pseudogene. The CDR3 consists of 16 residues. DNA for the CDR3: TGTGCCAGCAGCCCCCCCGGGACAGGCTCTGGAAACACCATATATTTT. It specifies CASSPPGTGSGNTIYF.

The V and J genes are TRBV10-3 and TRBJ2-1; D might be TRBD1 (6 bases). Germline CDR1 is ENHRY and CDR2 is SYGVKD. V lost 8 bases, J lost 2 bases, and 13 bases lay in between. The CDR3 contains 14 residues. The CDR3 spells CAIGEQGTYNEQFF. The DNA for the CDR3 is TGTGCCATCGGGGAACAGGGTACCTACAATGAGCAGTTCTTC.

This CDR3 is CASSFRGTTNSPLHF. In DNA form, the CDR3 reads TGTGCCAGCAGCTTCAGGGGGACAACTAATTCACCCCTCCACTTT. The chain couples TRBV7-2 to TRBJ1-6, with 7 bases that match TRBD1. Germline V lookup: CDR1 SGHTA, CDR2 FQGNSA. V shed 3 bases, J shed 6 bases, and the junction held 5 bases outside the gene matches. The CDR3 sequence is 15 residues long. Supplemented by reference TRBV7-2 and TRBJ1-6, the full variable domain reads GAGVSQSPSNKVTEKGKDVELRCDPISGHTALYWYRQSLGQGLEFLIYFQGNSAPDKSGLPSDRFSAERTGGSVSTLTIQRTQQEDSAVYLCASSFRGTTNSPLHFGNGTRLTVT.

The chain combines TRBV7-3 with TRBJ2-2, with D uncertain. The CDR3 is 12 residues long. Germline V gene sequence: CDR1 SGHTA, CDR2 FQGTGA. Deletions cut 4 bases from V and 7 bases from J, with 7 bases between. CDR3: CASSSFGGELFF. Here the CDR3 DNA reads TGTGCCAGCAGCTCCTTCGGCGGGGAGCTGTTTTTT.

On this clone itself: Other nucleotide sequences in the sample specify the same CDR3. In DNA, the CDR3 is TGTGCCAGCAGCCTTGGACTAGCGGGAACAGATACGCAGTATTTT. This translates into CASSLGLAGTDTQYF. The V gene is TRBV7-2, the J gene TRBJ2-3; 12 nucleotides align to TRBD2. The CDR3 has 15 residues. V trimming: 5 bases; J trimming: 3 bases; junction bases outside the gene matches: 3. CDR1 is SGHTA and CDR2 is FQGNSA in the germline V gene. The complete variable domain, with remaining parts taken from reference TRBV7-2 and TRBJ2-3, reads GAGVSQSPSNKVTEKGKDVELRCDPISGHTALYWYRQSLGQGLEFLIYFQGNSAPDKSGLPSDRFSAERTGGSVSTLTIQRTQQEDSAVYLCASSLGLAGTDTQYFGPGTRLTVL.

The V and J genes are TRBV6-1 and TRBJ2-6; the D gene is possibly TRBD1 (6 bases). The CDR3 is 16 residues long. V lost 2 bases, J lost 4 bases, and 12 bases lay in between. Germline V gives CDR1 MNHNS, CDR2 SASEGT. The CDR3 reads CASSEPQGAGANVLTF. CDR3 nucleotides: TGTGCCAGCAGTGAACCACAGGGCGCAGGGGCCAACGTCCTGACTTTC.

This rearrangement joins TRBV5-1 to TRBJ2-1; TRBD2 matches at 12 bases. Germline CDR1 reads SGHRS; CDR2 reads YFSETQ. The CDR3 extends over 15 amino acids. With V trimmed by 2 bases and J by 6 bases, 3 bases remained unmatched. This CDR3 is CASSFLAGGSNEQFF. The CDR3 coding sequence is TGCGCCAGCAGCTTCCTAGCGGGAGGGTCCAATGAGCAGTTCTTC.

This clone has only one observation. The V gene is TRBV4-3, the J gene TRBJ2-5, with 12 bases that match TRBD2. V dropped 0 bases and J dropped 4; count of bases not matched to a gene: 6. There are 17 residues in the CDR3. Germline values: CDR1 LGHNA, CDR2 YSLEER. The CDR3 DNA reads TGCGCCAGCAGCCAAGATCACCTAGCGGGAGGGCTAGAGACCCAGTACTTC. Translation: CASSQDHLAGGLETQYF.

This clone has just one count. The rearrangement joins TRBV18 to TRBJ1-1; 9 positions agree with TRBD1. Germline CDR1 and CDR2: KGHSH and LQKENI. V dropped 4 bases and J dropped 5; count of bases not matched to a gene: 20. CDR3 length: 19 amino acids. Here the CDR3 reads CASSLNAWVATGGRTEAFF. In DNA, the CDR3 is TGTGCCAGCTCACTTAATGCATGGGTGGCGACAGGGGGTAGGACTGAAGCTTTCTTT.

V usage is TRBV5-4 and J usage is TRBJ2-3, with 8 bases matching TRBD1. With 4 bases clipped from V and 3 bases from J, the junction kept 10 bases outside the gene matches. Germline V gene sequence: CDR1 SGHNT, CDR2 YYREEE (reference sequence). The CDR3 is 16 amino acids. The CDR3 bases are TGTGCCAGCAGCCGAAATGGACAGGGTCTGACAGATACGCAGTATTTT. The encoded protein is CASSRNGQGLTDTQYF.

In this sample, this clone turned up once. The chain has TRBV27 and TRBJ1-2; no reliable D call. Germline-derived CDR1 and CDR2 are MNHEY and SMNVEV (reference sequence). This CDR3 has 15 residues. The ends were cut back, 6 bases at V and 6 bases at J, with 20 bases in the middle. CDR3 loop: CASSPREGRFDGYTF. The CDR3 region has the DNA TGTGCCAGCAGCCCCCGGGAGGGCAGATTTGATGGCTACACCTTC.

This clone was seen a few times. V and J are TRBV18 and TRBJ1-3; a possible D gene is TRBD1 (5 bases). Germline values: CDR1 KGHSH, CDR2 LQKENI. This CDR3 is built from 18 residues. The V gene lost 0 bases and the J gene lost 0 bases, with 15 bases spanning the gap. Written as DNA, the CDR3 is TGTGCCAGCTCACCACCGATGCAGGGTCCGAACTCTGGAAACACCATATATTTT. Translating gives CASSPPMQGPNSGNTIYF. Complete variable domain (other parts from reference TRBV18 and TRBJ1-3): NAGVMQNPRHLVRRRGQEARLRCSPMKGHSHVYWYRQLPEEGLKFMVYLQKENIIDESGMPKERFSAEFPKEGPSILRIQQVVRGDSAAYFCASSPPMQGPNSGNTIYFGEGSWLTVV.

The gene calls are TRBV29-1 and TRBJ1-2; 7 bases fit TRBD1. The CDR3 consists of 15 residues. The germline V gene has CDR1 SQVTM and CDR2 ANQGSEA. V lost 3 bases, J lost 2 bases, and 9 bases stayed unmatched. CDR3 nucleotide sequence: TGCAGCGTTGAGTGGTTCACAGGGGAAAACTATGGCTACACCTTC. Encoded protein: CSVEWFTGENYGYTF.

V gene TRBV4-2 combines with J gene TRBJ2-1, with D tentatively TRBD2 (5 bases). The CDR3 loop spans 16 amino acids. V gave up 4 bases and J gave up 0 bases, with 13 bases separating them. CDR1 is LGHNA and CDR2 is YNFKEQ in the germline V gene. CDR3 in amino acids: CASSRKGATSYNEQFF. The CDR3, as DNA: TGTGCCAGCAGCCGAAAGGGAGCGACCTCCTACAATGAGCAGTTCTTC.

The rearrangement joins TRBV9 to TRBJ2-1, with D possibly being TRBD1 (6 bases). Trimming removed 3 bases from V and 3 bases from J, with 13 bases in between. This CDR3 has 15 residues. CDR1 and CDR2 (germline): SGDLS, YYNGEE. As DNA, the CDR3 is TGTGCCAGCAGCGGGGGACATTCACTCTACAATGAGCAGTTCTTC. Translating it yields CASSGGHSLYNEQFF.

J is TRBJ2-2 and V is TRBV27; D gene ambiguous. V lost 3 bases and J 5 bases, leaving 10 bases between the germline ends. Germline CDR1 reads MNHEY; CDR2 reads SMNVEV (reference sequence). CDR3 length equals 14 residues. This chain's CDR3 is CASSFLIETGELFF. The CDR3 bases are TGTGCCAGCAGTTTCCTTATAGAAACCGGGGAGCTGTTTTTT.

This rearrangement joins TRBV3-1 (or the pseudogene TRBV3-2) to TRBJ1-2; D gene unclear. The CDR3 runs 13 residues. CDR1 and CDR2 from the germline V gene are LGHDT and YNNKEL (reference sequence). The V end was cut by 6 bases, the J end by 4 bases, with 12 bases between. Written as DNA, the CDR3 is TGTGCCAGCAGTTCTGGGAGACCCTATGGCTACACCTTC. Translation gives CASSSGRPYGYTF.

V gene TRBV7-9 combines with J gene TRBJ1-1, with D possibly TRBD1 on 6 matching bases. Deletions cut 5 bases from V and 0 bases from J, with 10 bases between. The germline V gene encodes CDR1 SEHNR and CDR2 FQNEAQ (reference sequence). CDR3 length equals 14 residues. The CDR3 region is CASSPKGVNTEAFF. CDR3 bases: TGTGCCAGCAGCCCCAAGGGGGTGAACACTGAAGCTTTCTTT. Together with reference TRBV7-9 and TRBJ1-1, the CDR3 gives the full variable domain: DTGVSQNPRHKITKRGQNVTFRCDPISEHNRLYWYRQTLGQGPEFLTYFQNEAQLEKSRLLSDRFSAERPKGSFSTLEIQRTEQGDSAMYLCASSPKGVNTEAFFGQGTRLTVV.

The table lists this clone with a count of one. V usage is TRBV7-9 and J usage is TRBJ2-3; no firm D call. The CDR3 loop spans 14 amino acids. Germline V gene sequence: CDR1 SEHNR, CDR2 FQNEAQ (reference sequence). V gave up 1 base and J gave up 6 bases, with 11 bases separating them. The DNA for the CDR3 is TGTGCCAGCAGCTTAGATCCGGTTGCGGATACGCAGTATTTT. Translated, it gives CASSLDPVADTQYF.